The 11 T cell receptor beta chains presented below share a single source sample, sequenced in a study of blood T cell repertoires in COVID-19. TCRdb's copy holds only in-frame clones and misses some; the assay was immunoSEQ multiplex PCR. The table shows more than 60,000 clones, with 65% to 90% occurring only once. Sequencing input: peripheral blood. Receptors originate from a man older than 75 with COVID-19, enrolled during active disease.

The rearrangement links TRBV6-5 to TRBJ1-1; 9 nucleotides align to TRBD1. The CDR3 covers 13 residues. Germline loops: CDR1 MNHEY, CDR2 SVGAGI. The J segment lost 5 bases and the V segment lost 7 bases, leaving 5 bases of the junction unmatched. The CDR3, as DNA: TGTGCCAGCACCCCGACAGGGGGGACTGAAGCTTTCTTT. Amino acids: CASTPTGGTEAFF.

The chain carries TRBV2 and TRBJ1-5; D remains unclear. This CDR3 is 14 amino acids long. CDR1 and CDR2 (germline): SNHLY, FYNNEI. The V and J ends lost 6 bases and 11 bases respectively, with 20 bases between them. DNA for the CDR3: TGTGCCAGCAGCTATTCACGGGGTTCACGGGCCCAGCATTTT. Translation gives CASSYSRGSRAQHF.

The CDR3 sequence: CASSLRQGNNQPQHF. The CDR3 nucleotides read TGTGCCAGCAGCTTAAGACAGGGGAACAATCAGCCCCAGCATTTT. This chain connects TRBV7-2 to TRBJ1-5; TRBD1 agrees at 8 bases. Germline CDR1 and CDR2: SGHTA and FQGNSA. V dropped 2 bases and J dropped 3; count of bases not matched to a gene: 3. There are 15 residues in the CDR3.

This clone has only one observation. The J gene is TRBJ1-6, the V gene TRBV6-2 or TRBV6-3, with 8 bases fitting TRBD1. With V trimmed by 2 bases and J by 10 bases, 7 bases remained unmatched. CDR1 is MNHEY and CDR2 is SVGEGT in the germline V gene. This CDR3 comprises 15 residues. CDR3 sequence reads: CASSYPDRAGSPLHF. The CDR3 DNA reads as TGTGCCAGCAGTTACCCGGACAGGGCTGGATCACCCCTCCACTTT.

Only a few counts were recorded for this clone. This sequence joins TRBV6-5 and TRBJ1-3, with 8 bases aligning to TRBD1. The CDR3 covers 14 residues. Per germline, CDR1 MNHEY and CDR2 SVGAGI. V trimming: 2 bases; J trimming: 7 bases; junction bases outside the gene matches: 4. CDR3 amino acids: CASSYRTGMNTIYF. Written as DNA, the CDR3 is TGTGCCAGCAGTTACCGGACAGGGATGAACACCATATATTTT.

The CDR3 reads CASRGSGNTEAFF. The CDR3 DNA sequence: TGTGCCAGCAGGGGCAGTGGAAACACTGAAGCTTTCTTT. The chain carries TRBV6-6 and TRBJ1-1; D unclear. Looked up from germline, CDR1 is MNHNY and CDR2 is SVGAGI (reference sequence). V lost 6 bases and J lost 2, with 10 bases in between. This CDR3 contains 13 residues.

The CDR3 coding sequence is TGTGCCAGTAGTATAGATCTCCTGGGGGGGACCCAGTACTTC. Protein product: CASSIDLLGGTQYF. The V and J genes are TRBV19 and TRBJ2-5, with D perhaps matching TRBD2 (6 bases). Looked up from germline, CDR1 is LNHDA and CDR2 is SQIVND (reference sequence). The V end was cut by 0 bases, the J end by 7 bases, with 12 bases between. The CDR3 is made up of 14 amino acids.

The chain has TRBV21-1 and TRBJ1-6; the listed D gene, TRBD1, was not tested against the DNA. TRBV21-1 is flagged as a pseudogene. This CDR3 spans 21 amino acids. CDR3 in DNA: TGTGCCAGCAGCAAAGCGCTTTGGGCAGGCCCGATCGAATTCTATAATTCACCCCTCCACTTT. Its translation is CASSKALWAGPIEFYNSPLHF.

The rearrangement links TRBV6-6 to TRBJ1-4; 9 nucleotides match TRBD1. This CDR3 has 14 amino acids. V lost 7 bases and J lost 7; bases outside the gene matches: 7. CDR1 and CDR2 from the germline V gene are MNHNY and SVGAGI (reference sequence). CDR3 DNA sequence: TGTGCCAGCACCAGGGGACAGGGAAGTGAAAAACTGTTTTTT. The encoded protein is CASTRGQGSEKLFF.

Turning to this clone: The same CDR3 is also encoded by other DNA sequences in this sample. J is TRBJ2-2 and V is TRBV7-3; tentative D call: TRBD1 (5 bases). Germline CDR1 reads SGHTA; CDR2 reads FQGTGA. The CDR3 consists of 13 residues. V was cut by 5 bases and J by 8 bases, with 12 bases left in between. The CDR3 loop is CASSPQGTGELFF. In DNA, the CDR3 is TGTGCCAGCAGCCCCCAGGGAACTGGGGAGCTGTTTTTT.

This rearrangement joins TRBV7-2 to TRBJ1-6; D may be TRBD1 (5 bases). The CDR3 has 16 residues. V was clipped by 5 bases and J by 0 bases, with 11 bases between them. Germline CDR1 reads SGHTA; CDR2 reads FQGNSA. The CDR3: CASSQRQSSYNSPLHF. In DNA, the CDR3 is TGTGCCAGCAGCCAACGACAGAGCTCCTATAATTCACCCCTCCACTTT.